This T cell receptor (beta chain) was recorded in a study of OX40 agonist ivuxolimab in advanced cancers. Produced via immunoSEQ multiplex PCR; TCRdb's table is partial and in-frame only. The sample has 25,000 to 30,000 clones; around four fifths are singletons. Per germline, CDR1 LGHNA and CDR2 YSLEER. Trimming stripped 3 bases from V and 6 bases from J, with 24 bases between. The CDR3 runs 18 residues. In this sample, this clone turned up a few times. This clonotype was obtained from an adult with an advanced solid tumor such as melanoma, head and neck, liver or kidney cancer. This sequence joins TRBV4-3 and TRBJ2-1, with D tentatively TRBD1 or TRBD2 (5 bases each). The source material was CD4+ or CD8+ T cells sorted from blood, sampled in a trial of the OX40 agonist ivuxolimab. The CDR3 protein is CASSHWGVGDGPVNEQFF. CDR3 sequence (DNA): TGCGCCAGCAGCCACTGGGGCGTGGGGGACGGGCCGGTCAATGAGCAGTTCTTC.